One sample yielded the 30 T cell receptor beta chains listed below, sequenced in a study of cytomegalovirus exposure and HLA in healthy donors (dated by TCRdb to the late 2010s). Libraries were built with the immunoSEQ multiplex PCR assay. The multiplex PCR relied on a mix of 60 forward primers for TCR Vbeta segments and 13 reverse primers for TCR Jbeta segments. In its TCRdb copy, this immuneACCESS table keeps in-frame sequences only and misses some clones. Where compared with another copy, unresolved V genes explain less than half of these, and the others have no known cause. This sample's table contains around 70,000 clones. Less than 6% of the sample lies in the top ten. Sequences were obtained from PBMCs. These receptors came from a man between 40 and 49 years old in good health and CMV-seronegative.

With regard to this clone: Distinct nucleotide sequences in the sample also encode this CDR3. The chain joins TRBV7-2 to TRBJ2-3; TRBD1 is a possible D gene (6 bases). The CDR3 sequence is 14 residues long. Trimming left V 1 base short and J 3 bases short, with 8 bases between. Looked up from germline, CDR1 is SGHTA and CDR2 is FQGNSA. The CDR3 sequence: CASSLGTATDTQYF. CDR3 coding DNA: TGTGCCAGCAGCTTAGGGACAGCGACAGATACGCAGTATTTT.

V usage is TRBV30 and J usage is TRBJ2-5; TRBD2 aligns across 8 bases. The J segment lost 1 base and the V segment lost 0 bases, leaving 1 base of the junction unmatched. The CDR3 runs to 14 residues. CDR1 is GTSNPN, CDR2 SVGIG, per germline (reference sequence). The CDR3, as DNA: TGTGCCTGGAGTGTACTAGCGGCCCAAGAGACCCAGTACTTC. This gives the protein CAWSVLAAQETQYF.

The chain carries TRBV5-1 and TRBJ2-1; 10 bases are shared with TRBD2. Trimming took 4 bases from V and 7 from J; bases not matched to a gene: 8. The CDR3 has 15 residues. Germline V gene lookup returns CDR1 SGHRS and CDR2 YFSETQ. The CDR3 DNA follows: TGCGCCAGCAGCGTTAGCGGGGGGCTTAGGAATGAGCAGTTCTTC. Translation gives CASSVSGGLRNEQFF.

The V gene is TRBV10-3, the J gene TRBJ2-7; 7 nucleotides align to TRBD2. The V gene's germline CDR1 is ENHRY and CDR2 SYGVKD. There are 14 residues in the CDR3. The J segment lost 2 bases and the V segment lost 4 bases, leaving 5 bases of the junction unmatched. CDR3 nucleotides: TGTGCCATCAGTGGGTCTAGCGGAACCTACGAGCAGTACTTC. Its translation is CAISGSSGTYEQYF.

Worth noting for this clone: Relative to the germline gene, one junction end is altered; a read error may explain this. The rearrangement joins TRBV2 to TRBJ2-5, with D unclear. The germline V gene encodes CDR1 SNHLY and CDR2 FYNNEI. This CDR3 has 13 amino acids. CDR3 coding DNA: TGTGCCAACAGTGTTGTCGGCCAAGAGACCCAGTACTTC. It yields the protein CANSVVGQETQYF.

This chain links TRBV29-1 with TRBJ2-4; 7 bases line up with TRBD2. CDR3 length equals 13 residues. The V segment lost 4 bases and the J segment 8 bases; nucleotides outside the gene matches: 8. The germline gives CDR1 SQVTM, CDR2 ANQGSEA. DNA of the CDR3: TGCAGCGTTGTTAGGCGGGGGTCGGACATTCAGTACTTC. Its translation: CSVVRRGSDIQYF.

V and J are TRBV5-1 and TRBJ2-5; no clear D gene. The CDR3 is 15 amino acids. The V gene lost 0 bases and the J gene lost 0 bases, with 9 bases spanning the gap. CDR1 is SGHRS and CDR2 is YFSETQ in the germline V gene. This CDR3 reads CASSLGGRYQETQYF. The CDR3 DNA sequence: TGCGCCAGCAGCTTGGGCGGTCGGTACCAAGAGACCCAGTACTTC.

The rearrangement links TRBV7-2 to TRBJ2-7; TRBD2 agrees at 7 bases. The ends lost 4 bases at V and 2 bases at J; junction bases unmatched: 5. This CDR3 spans 14 amino acids. Germline CDR1 reads SGHTA; CDR2 reads FQGNSA. The CDR3 region is CASSSRAGPYEQYF. The DNA of the CDR3 is TGTGCCAGCAGCTCCAGAGCGGGACCCTACGAGCAGTACTTC.

The rearrangement links TRBV18 to TRBJ1-1; perhaps TRBD1 as D (5 bases). The CDR3 loop spans 14 amino acids. The V end lost 6 bases, the J end lost 1 base, and 12 bases lay between the germline ends. Germline V gene sequence: CDR1 KGHSH, CDR2 LQKENI. CDR3 sequence: CASSLGGWNTEAFF. The CDR3 DNA follows: TGTGCCAGCTCCCTGGGGGGATGGAACACTGAAGCTTTCTTT.

This chain connects TRBV7-9 to TRBJ2-1, with TRBD1 matching 9 bases. V dropped 1 base and J dropped 2; count of bases not matched to a gene: 6. The V gene's germline CDR1 is SEHNR and CDR2 FQNEAQ (reference sequence). The CDR3 runs 17 residues. The DNA of the CDR3 is TGTGCCAGCAGCTTAGGCTTGGGGACAGGGACCTACAATGAGCAGTTCTTC. Its translation: CASSLGLGTGTYNEQFF.

J is TRBJ2-1 and V is TRBV5-4; 8 bases map to TRBD2. Germline loops: CDR1 SGHNT, CDR2 YYREEE (reference sequence). The V and J ends lost 10 bases and 10 bases, in that order; junction bases with no gene match: 16. This CDR3 region has 14 residues. The CDR3 DNA reads TGTGCCGGGGCGACTGGCGGGGGGCACTACGAGCAGTTCTTC. Its translation is CAGATGGGHYEQFF.

V is TRBV6-1 and J is TRBJ2-7, with D tentatively TRBD1 (6 bases). CDR1 MNHNS and CDR2 SASEGT come from the germline V gene. This CDR3 has 14 amino acids. Trimming shortened V by 7 bases and J by 2 bases, and 15 bases separated the two germline ends. CDR3 sequence (DNA): TGTGCCAGCACCGAAGGGGGAGTGACCTACGAGCAGTACTTC. Protein product: CASTEGGVTYEQYF.

This chain uses TRBV7-8 with TRBJ1-3; D gene unclear. CDR1 is SGHVS and CDR2 is FQNEAQ in the germline V gene. V was trimmed by 3 bases and J by 2 bases, leaving 8 bases between them. The CDR3 length is 14 residues. The CDR3 is CASSFRGAGNTIYF. CDR3 DNA: TGTGCCAGCAGCTTCAGAGGTGCTGGAAACACCATATATTTT.

This rearrangement joins TRBV7-9 to TRBJ2-5, with 8 bases that match TRBD2. The CDR3 contains 16 residues. V was clipped by 4 bases and J by 2 bases; unmatched bases: 9. Germline CDR1 and CDR2: SEHNR and FQNEAQ (reference sequence). DNA of the CDR3: TGTGCCAGCAGCTCGAATAGCGGGGAGCAACAAGAGACCCAGTACTTC. Encoded protein: CASSSNSGEQQETQYF.

The chain recombines TRBV18 with TRBJ1-1, with a weak D call TRBD1 (5 bases). Trimming took 2 bases from V and 5 from J, leaving 9 bases between them. In germline, CDR1 is KGHSH, CDR2 LQKENI. The CDR3 totals 13 residues. The CDR3 DNA sequence: TGTGCCAGCTCACCAGTTAGGGGAACTGAAGCTTTCTTT. The encoded protein is CASSPVRGTEAFF.

V and J are TRBV5-5 and TRBJ1-1; 8 positions match TRBD1. The CDR3 is 15 amino acids. CDR1 is SGHKS, CDR2 YYEKEE, per germline (reference sequence). V dropped 4 bases and J dropped 4; count of bases not matched to a gene: 9. The CDR3 bases are TGTGCCAGCAGCACCGGACAGGGAGGGAGCACTGAAGCTTTCTTT. The encoded protein is CASSTGQGGSTEAFF.

The rearrangement uses TRBV5-4 and TRBJ2-1; tentatively, D is TRBD1 (5 bases). Germline V CDR1 and CDR2: SGHNT, YYREEE (reference sequence). The CDR3 runs 15 residues. V was shortened by 4 bases and J by 6 bases, with 17 bases between the two germline ends. The CDR3 DNA is TGTGCCAGCAGCCCGCCTGGGCAGGGTATCAATGAGCAGTTCTTC. Its protein product is CASSPPGQGINEQFF.

CDR3 nucleotides: TGTGCCACCAGCAGAGGGGACTCGCTCACAGATACGCAGTATTTT. This encodes CATSRGDSLTDTQYF. This chain connects TRBV15 to TRBJ2-3; possibly TRBD2 for D (6 bases). CDR1 and CDR2 from the germline V gene are LNHNV and YYDKDF (reference sequence). This CDR3 spans 15 amino acids. With 1 base removed from V and 2 bases from J, the gap between germline ends came to 10 bases.

The chain joins TRBV13 to TRBJ2-7; TRBD2 matches at 8 bases. V was clipped by 0 bases and J by 3 bases; unmatched bases: 4. CDR1 and CDR2 from the germline V gene are PRHDT and FYEKMQ (reference sequence). The CDR3 contains 15 residues. The CDR3: CASSLGTSDNYEQYF. As DNA, the CDR3 is TGTGCCAGCAGCTTAGGGACTAGCGACAACTACGAGCAGTACTTC.

Frequency places this clone as medium-sized. The J gene is TRBJ1-3, the V gene TRBV6-6, with D uncertain. CDR1 and CDR2 (germline): MNHNY, SVGAGI (reference sequence). V was pared by 6 bases and J by 0 bases, with 12 bases between. CDR3 length: 15 residues. This CDR3 is CASSPAIASGNTIYF. In DNA form, the CDR3 reads TGTGCCAGCAGCCCCGCTATAGCCTCTGGAAACACCATATATTTT.

This chain uses TRBV6-1 with TRBJ1-4; TRBD1 agrees at 7 bases. J was trimmed by 4 bases and V by 2 bases; bases with no gene match: 4. This CDR3 contains 15 residues. The germline V gene encodes CDR1 MNHNS and CDR2 SASEGT. This CDR3 reads CASSETGAINEKLFF. The CDR3 nucleotides are TGTGCCAGCAGTGAAACAGGGGCGATTAATGAAAAACTGTTTTTT.

This sequence joins TRBV14 and TRBJ2-1, with no clear D. The germline CDR1 and CDR2 sequences are SGHDN and FVKESK. V dropped 1 base and J dropped 9 bases, with 13 bases sitting between them. CDR3 length: 14 amino acids. Here the CDR3 DNA reads TGTGCCAGCAGCCAAGGAAGGTTAGCTACTGAGCAGTTCTTC. Amino acid sequence: CASSQGRLATEQFF.

The chain links TRBV11-2 to TRBJ1-5; 9 nucleotides align to TRBD1. CDR3 length: 14 amino acids. After removal of 5 bases from V and 5 bases from J, the junction contained 4 bases not matched to a gene. Looked up from germline, CDR1 is SGHAT and CDR2 is FQNNGV. Written as DNA, the CDR3 is TGTGCCAGCAGCCAACAGGGGGCCGATCAGCCCCAGCATTTT. Its protein is CASSQQGADQPQHF. Together with reference TRBV11-2 and TRBJ1-5, the CDR3 gives the full variable domain: EAGVAQSPRYKIIEKRQSVAFWCNPISGHATLYWYQQILGQGPKLLIQFQNNGVVDDSQLPKDRFSAERLKGVDSTLKIQPAKLEDSAVYLCASSQQGADQPQHFGDGTRLSIL.

The chain joins TRBV5-5 to TRBJ1-2; TRBD1 might be the D (6 bases). The CDR3 spans 13 residues. Germline V CDR1 and CDR2: SGHKS, YYEKEE (reference sequence). V was cut by 4 bases and J by 4 bases, with 11 bases left in between. CDR3 sequence (DNA): TGTGCCAGCAGCGCGGACAGCACCTATGGCTACACCTTC. Residues: CASSADSTYGYTF. The full variable domain, rest sourced from reference TRBV5-5 and TRBJ1-2, is DAGVTQSPTHLIKTRGQQVTLRCSPISGHKSVSWYQQVLGQGPQFIFQYYEKEERGRGNFPDRFSARQFPNYSSELNVNALLLGDSALYLCASSADSTYGYTFGSGTRLTVV.

The chain links TRBV11-2 to TRBJ2-5, with a weak D call TRBD1 (6 bases). The last part of the DNA fits TRBJ2-7 better; the J call may be wrong. The CDR3 is 16 residues long. Per the germline V gene, CDR1 is SGHAT and CDR2 is FQNNGV. CDR3 loop: CASSYLTGRSGYEQYF. The CDR3 DNA follows: TGTGCCAGCAGTTATTTAACAGGGCGGTCTGGCTACGAGCAGTACTTC.

This chain links TRBV27 with TRBJ2-1; 9 nucleotides line up with TRBD2. Looked up from germline, CDR1 is MNHEY and CDR2 is SMNVEV (reference sequence). The CDR3 spans 16 residues. J lost 7 bases, V lost 6 bases, and 13 bases had no gene match. The CDR3 region is CASRELAGVVPNEQFF. The CDR3 nucleotides read TGTGCCAGCAGAGAATTAGCGGGAGTCGTTCCAAATGAGCAGTTCTTC.

The chain combines TRBV30 with TRBJ2-2; 10 bases map to TRBD2. The CDR3 contains 16 residues. Per the germline V gene, CDR1 is GTSNPN and CDR2 is SVGIG (reference sequence). Unmatched junction bases numbered 6, after V lost 4 bases and J lost 1 base. This CDR3 is CAWTVSGGRNTGELFF. CDR3 nucleotide sequence: TGTGCCTGGACCGTTAGCGGGGGGCGGAACACCGGGGAGCTGTTTTTT.

The chain recombines TRBV7-9 with TRBJ2-4; 10 positions match TRBD1. V shed 5 bases and J 2 bases; nucleotides not matched to a gene: 9. This CDR3 spans 17 amino acids. The germline CDR1 and CDR2 sequences are SEHNR and FQNEAQ (reference sequence). The CDR3 DNA follows: TGTGCCAGCAGCGGTAAGACAGGGGGCGCATCCAAAAACATTCAGTACTTC. This codes for CASSGKTGGASKNIQYF.

The rearrangement links TRBV25-1 to TRBJ2-3, with D possibly matching TRBD2 (5 bases). V was shortened by 2 bases and J by 5 bases, with 14 bases between the two germline ends. Germline CDR1 MGHDK, CDR2 SYGVNS. This CDR3 comprises 15 residues. The CDR3 DNA reads TGTGCCAGCAGTGAAGGAGCGCAACTAGAAGATACGCAGTATTTT. It encodes CASSEGAQLEDTQYF.

The rearrangement links TRBV27 to TRBJ2-3; the D is unclear. The CDR3 covers 13 residues. Germline CDR1 is MNHEY and CDR2 is SMNVEV (reference sequence). Trimming took 2 bases from V and 4 from J, leaving 7 bases between them. The CDR3 sequence: CASSLQSADTQYF. The CDR3 bases are TGTGCCAGCAGTTTACAGAGCGCAGATACGCAGTATTTT.